The clone carrying this TCR beta chain was counted a few times. What it binds is unknown. The sample belongs to a study of blood T cells in healthy people across ages. About the study: Researchers report that template switching captured about one barcoded beta molecule per two T cells. General observations from the study: Changes seen in expanded clonotypes were possibly confounded by donor CMV status left unknown. TCR beta diversity per million T cells fell roughly linearly with age.

The CDR3 has 14 residues. Germline V gene lookup returns CDR1 MNHEY and CDR2 SVGAGI. V was clipped by 7 bases and J by 4 bases; unmatched bases: 9. Caucasian, healthy and from Russia, the donors were aged between 6 and 90. Primers used in a second PCR of roughly 7 to 11 cycles were a sample-barcoded 5' primer and a J-beta primer mix. TCRdb re-called the 5' RACE reads through MiXCR, storing one row per CDR3 protein. The sample consists of roughly 2 million distinct CDR3 sequences, 49% of them appearing once. Sequencing input: blood. This sequence joins TRBV6-5 and TRBJ1-2; 7 positions match TRBD1. The receptor comes from a woman in her 40s in good health. CDR3 in DNA: TGTGCCAGCACCCAGACGGGGACAGTCTATGGCTACACCTTC. Its protein product is CASTQTGTVYGYTF.